These 12 T cell receptor beta chains were sequenced from one sample in a study of blood T cell repertoires in COVID-19. Assay used: immunoSEQ multiplex PCR; TCRdb lists only in-frame clones, some missing. In the table there are 100,000 or so clones, 70% to 90% of which are singletons. Material: peripheral blood. The receptors here all came from a human donor in a cohort sampled during active COVID-19.

This clone was detected only a few times. The rearrangement joins TRBV5-5 to TRBJ2-4; D is ambiguous. The germline V gene encodes CDR1 SGHKS and CDR2 YYEKEE (reference sequence). The CDR3 runs to 14 residues. The ends were cut back, 2 bases at V and 2 bases at J, with 8 bases in the middle. In nucleotides, the CDR3 is TGTGCCAGCAGCTTACAGATTTCCAAAAACATTCAGTACTTC. Translation: CASSLQISKNIQYF.

The gene calls are TRBV7-2 and TRBJ1-2, with D perhaps TRBD1 (5 bases). CDR3 size: 14 residues. V was trimmed by 5 bases and J by 1 base, leaving 11 bases between them. Germline CDR1 reads SGHTA; CDR2 reads FQGNSA. Here the CDR3 DNA reads TGTGCCAGCAGCCCATTCCAGGGTAACTATGGCTACACCTTC. Translation: CASSPFQGNYGYTF.

V usage is TRBV5-6 and J usage is TRBJ2-7, with 11 nucleotides matching TRBD2. The trim removed 4 bases at V and 1 base at J, leaving 10 bases unmatched. The CDR3 contains 17 residues. CDR1 is SGHDT and CDR2 is YYEEEE in the germline V gene. The CDR3 reads CASSDSKLAGASYEQYF. CDR3 DNA: TGTGCCAGCAGCGACTCCAAACTAGCGGGGGCATCCTACGAGCAGTACTTC.

This clone was counted a few times. The chain links TRBV5-5 to TRBJ2-7, with unresolved D. V was cut by 2 bases and J by 0 bases, with 9 bases left in between. CDR3 size: 14 residues. Looked up from germline, CDR1 is SGHKS and CDR2 is YYEKEE (reference sequence). The CDR3 protein is CASSFLQSSYEQYF. The CDR3 DNA is TGTGCCAGCAGCTTTTTACAGAGCTCCTACGAGCAGTACTTC.

The chain uses TRBV3-1 (or the pseudogene TRBV3-2) and TRBJ2-2, with a possible D match to TRBD2 (6 bases). Per the germline V gene, CDR1 is LGHDT and CDR2 is YNNKEL (reference sequence). V lost 1 base and J 6 bases, leaving 9 bases between the germline ends. This CDR3 region has 14 residues. The CDR3 nucleotides are TGTGCCAGCAGCCAAGGAACGGGGGCCGGGGAGCTGTTTTTT. It translates to CASSQGTGAGELFF.

This clone has just one count. The chain carries TRBV5-6 and TRBJ2-7; 7 bases are a match to TRBD1. V lost 1 base, J lost 0 bases, and 7 bases stayed unmatched. The germline CDR1 and CDR2 sequences are SGHDT and YYEEEE. The CDR3 is made up of 16 amino acids. The CDR3 loop is CASSLNIGQASYEQYF. The CDR3 region has the DNA TGTGCCAGCAGCTTGAACATCGGACAGGCCTCCTACGAGCAGTACTTC.

This chain uses TRBV19 with TRBJ2-2; D may be TRBD2 (5 bases). Trimming took 6 bases from V and 1 from J, leaving 12 bases between them. This CDR3 spans 15 amino acids. Germline assignment: CDR1 LNHDA and CDR2 SQIVND (reference sequence). The CDR3 loop is CASSLNEGNTGELFF. Written as DNA, the CDR3 is TGTGCCAGTAGCCTCAATGAGGGGAACACCGGGGAGCTGTTTTTT.

This clone counts as medium-sized. This sequence joins TRBV7-9 and TRBJ2-5; D perhaps matches TRBD2 (6 bases). The V end lost 5 bases, the J end lost 4 bases, and 17 bases lay between the germline ends. This CDR3 spans 15 amino acids. In germline, CDR1 is SEHNR, CDR2 FQNEAQ (reference sequence). DNA of the CDR3: TGTGCCAGCAGCATTCACGGAGGGGCCAGAGAGACCCAGTACTTC. This codes for CASSIHGGARETQYF.

The chain couples TRBV7-9 to TRBJ2-7; D unclear. The CDR3 totals 12 residues. Germline values: CDR1 SEHNR, CDR2 FQNEAQ (reference sequence). Trimming removed 0 bases at V and 6 bases at J, with 6 bases between. For the CDR3, the DNA is TGTGCCAGCAGCTTAGCTCCGGGCGAGCAGTACTTC. Its translation: CASSLAPGEQYF.

The chain uses TRBV18 and TRBJ1-5; D unresolved. V was pared by 3 bases and J by 3 bases, with 9 bases between. Per the germline V gene, CDR1 is KGHSH and CDR2 is LQKENI. The CDR3 sequence is 14 residues long. The CDR3 sequence: CASSPAVDNQPQHF. CDR3 DNA: TGTGCCAGCTCACCGGCGGTTGACAATCAGCCCCAGCATTTT.

The chain couples TRBV7-9 to TRBJ2-1, with TRBD1 as a possible D gene (5 bases). Trimming pared 5 bases from V and 0 bases from J, leaving 11 bases between. The CDR3 consists of 15 residues. The germline gives CDR1 SEHNR, CDR2 FQNEAQ (reference sequence). CDR3 nucleotide sequence: TGTGCCAGCAGCAGGAGACAGTACTCCTACAATGAGCAGTTCTTC. Its protein product is CASSRRQYSYNEQFF.

V usage is TRBV11-2 and J usage is TRBJ2-7, with 10 bases that match TRBD1. This CDR3 spans 15 amino acids. V lost 3 bases to trimming and J lost 3 bases; unmatched junction nucleotides: 5. The germline V gene encodes CDR1 SGHAT and CDR2 FQNNGV. The CDR3 DNA is TGTGCCAGCAGCTTCAATCGGGACAGGGGCTACGAGCAGTACTTC. Translated: CASSFNRDRGYEQYF.